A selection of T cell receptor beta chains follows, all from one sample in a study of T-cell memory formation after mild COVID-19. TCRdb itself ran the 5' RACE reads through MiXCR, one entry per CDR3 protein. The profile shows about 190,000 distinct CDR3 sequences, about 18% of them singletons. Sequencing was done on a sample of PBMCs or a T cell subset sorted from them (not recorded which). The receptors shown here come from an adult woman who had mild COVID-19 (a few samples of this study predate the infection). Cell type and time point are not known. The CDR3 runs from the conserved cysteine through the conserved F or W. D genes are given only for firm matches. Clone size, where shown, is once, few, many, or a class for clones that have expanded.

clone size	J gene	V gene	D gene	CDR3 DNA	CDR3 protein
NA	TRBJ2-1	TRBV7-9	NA	TGTGCCAGCAGCTTAGAAGGGCCCCACAATGAGCAGTTCTTC	CASSLEGPHNEQFF
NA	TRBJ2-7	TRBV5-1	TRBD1	TGCGCCAGCAGCTTGGGGGGACAGGGAGTTTCCTACGAGCAGTACTTC	CASSLGGQGVSYEQYF
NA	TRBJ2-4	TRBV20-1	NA	TGCAGTGCTAGAATTGGGGGGGGCCCTATTCAGTACTTC	CSARIGGGPIQYF
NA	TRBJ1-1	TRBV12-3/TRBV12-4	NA	TGTGCCAGCAGTTTCGCAGCAACAATGAACACTGAAGCTTTCTTT	CASSFAATMNTEAFF
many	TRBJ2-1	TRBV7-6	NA	TGTGCCAGCAGCCCCCGTTGGGGCACCTACAATGAGCAGTTCTTC	CASSPRWGTYNEQFF
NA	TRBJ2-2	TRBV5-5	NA	TGTGCCAGCAGTCCCAAGATGGACCGAAACACCGGGGAGCTGTTTTTT	CASSPKMDRNTGELFF
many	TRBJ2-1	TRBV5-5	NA	TGTGCCAGCAGCAATTCAAGGGATTCCAATGAGCAGTTCTTC	CASSNSRDSNEQFF
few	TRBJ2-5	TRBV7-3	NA	TGTGCCAGCAGCTTGAAACAGGGTCCCCAGTACTTC	CASSLKQGPQYF
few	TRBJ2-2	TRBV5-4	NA	TGTGCCAGCAGCGTACCTACAGGGTCCGGGGAGCTGTTTTTT	CASSVPTGSGELFF
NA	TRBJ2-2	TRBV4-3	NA	TGCGCCAGCAGCCAAGCGGTCCAGCGGGCGAACACCGGGGAGCTGTTTTTT	CASSQAVQRANTGELFF
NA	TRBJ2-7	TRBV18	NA	TGTGCCAGCTCACCACAGGCAGGAACCTACGAGCAGTACTTC	CASSPQAGTYEQYF
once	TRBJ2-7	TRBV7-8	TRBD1	TGTGCCAGCAGCATCAGGACAGGGGGCCCGTACGAGCAGTACTTC	CASSIRTGGPYEQYF
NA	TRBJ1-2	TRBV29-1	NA	TGCAGCGTTTACTCGGACAACTATGGCTACACCTTC	CSVYSDNYGYTF
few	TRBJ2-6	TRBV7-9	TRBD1	TGTGCCAGCAGCGGACAGGGGGCATCTGGGGCCAACGTCCTGACTTTC	CASSGQGASGANVLTF
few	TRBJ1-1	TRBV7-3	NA	TGTGCCAGCAGCCCCGAGAGGGGGTCCACTGAAGCTTTCTTT	CASSPERGSTEAFF
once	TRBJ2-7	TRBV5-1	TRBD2	TGCGCCAGCAGCCCCACGGTAGCGGGGGTAAGCGAGCAGTACTTC	CASSPTVAGVSEQYF
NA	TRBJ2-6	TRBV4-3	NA	TGCGCCAGCTCTGCCTCCCGGGTGTCTGGGGCCAACGTCCTGACTTTC	CASSASRVSGANVLTF
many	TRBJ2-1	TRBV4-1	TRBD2	TGCGCCAGCAGCCTCTCCTCTAGCGGGGGGGCCGCTGAGCAGTTCTTC	CASSLSSSGGAAEQFF
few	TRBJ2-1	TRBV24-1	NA	TGTGCCACCAGTGATATAGGCAGCTACAATGAGCAGTTCTTC	CATSDIGSYNEQFF